Listed below are T cell receptor beta chains from one sample, sequenced in a study of early T cells in non-severe SARS-CoV-2 infection. From the 5' RACE reads, TCRdb called clonotypes with MiXCR, one entry per CDR3 protein. This table holds 97,000 or so distinct CDR3 sequences, about 11% found once. Sample: whole blood, taken at baseline. These receptors came from an adult who was a healthcare worker with PCR-confirmed SARS-CoV-2 infection or an uninfected control (not recorded which). Both conserved end residues are part of each CDR3. The order of the fields is D gene, J gene, clone size, V gene, CDR3 DNA, CDR3 protein. The D gene is left open where the match is weak. Clone sizes are given selectively: once, few, many, or a class where the clone is expanded.

d_gene: -; j_gene: TRBJ1-1; abundance: -; v_gene: TRBV18; CDR3nt: TGTGCCAGCTTCAGTTTAATGAACACTGAAGCTTTCTTT; CDR3aa: CASFSLMNTEAFF
d_gene: TRBD2; j_gene: TRBJ2-2; abundance: many; v_gene: TRBV5-5; CDR3nt: TGTGCCAGCAGCTCCTGGGGACTAGCGATTACCGGGGAGCTGTTTTTT; CDR3aa: CASSSWGLAITGELFF
d_gene: -; j_gene: TRBJ1-1; abundance: few; v_gene: TRBV11-2; CDR3nt: TGTGCCAGCAGCTTGAACAGTTTTTACACTGAAGCTTTCTTT; CDR3aa: CASSLNSFYTEAFF
d_gene: -; j_gene: TRBJ2-7; abundance: -; v_gene: TRBV6-2/TRBV6-3; CDR3nt: TGTGCCAGCAGTTACCCGGGGACTTACGAGCAGTACTTC; CDR3aa: CASSYPGTYEQYF
d_gene: -; j_gene: TRBJ2-3; abundance: -; v_gene: TRBV12-2; CDR3nt: TGTGCAAGTCGCTTAGTTCCTAGCGGGAGGGCTGTGGTAGCAGATACGCAGTATTTT; CDR3aa: CASRLVPSGRAVVADTQYF
d_gene: -; j_gene: TRBJ2-1; abundance: many; v_gene: TRBV3-1; CDR3nt: TGTGCCAGCAGCCAAGACCCCGGGAAATACAATGAGCAGTTCTTC; CDR3aa: CASSQDPGKYNEQFF
d_gene: TRBD1; j_gene: TRBJ1-4; abundance: -; v_gene: TRBV2; CDR3nt: TGTGCCAGCAGTTGGGACAGGGACCCTGAAAAACTGTTTTTT; CDR3aa: CASSWDRDPEKLFF
d_gene: -; j_gene: TRBJ2-7; abundance: -; v_gene: TRBV10-3; CDR3nt: TGTGCCATCAGAGAGGGGGTAACCTTCCACGAGCAGTACTTC; CDR3aa: CAIREGVTFHEQYF
d_gene: -; j_gene: TRBJ1-3; abundance: -; v_gene: TRBV29-1; CDR3nt: TGCAGCGTTAATACGGGGGGAGGAAACACCATATATTTT; CDR3aa: CSVNTGGGNTIYF
d_gene: -; j_gene: TRBJ2-2; abundance: many; v_gene: TRBV12-3/TRBV12-4; CDR3nt: TGTGCCAGTACCCGGAACACCAACACCGGGGAGCTGTTTTTT; CDR3aa: CASTRNTNTGELFF
d_gene: -; j_gene: TRBJ2-1; abundance: few; v_gene: TRBV6-5; CDR3nt: TGTGCCAGCAGTTACGGTCAGGAGTCCTCCAATGAGCAGTTCTTC; CDR3aa: CASSYGQESSNEQFF
d_gene: -; j_gene: TRBJ2-7; abundance: -; v_gene: TRBV7-8; CDR3nt: TGTGCCAGCAGCCGCAGGGAGCTCGACGAGCAGTACTTC; CDR3aa: CASSRRELDEQYF
d_gene: -; j_gene: TRBJ1-1; abundance: few; v_gene: TRBV6-5; CDR3nt: TGTGCCAGCAGTTACTCTGGGGCAGGGATGAACACTGAAGCTTTCTTT; CDR3aa: CASSYSGAGMNTEAFF
d_gene: -; j_gene: TRBJ2-7; abundance: many; v_gene: TRBV29-1; CDR3nt: TGCAGCGTTGAAGTCACTAGGGACTACGAGCAGTACTTC; CDR3aa: CSVEVTRDYEQYF
d_gene: TRBD2; j_gene: TRBJ2-2; abundance: few; v_gene: TRBV7-2; CDR3nt: TGTGCCAGCAGGGATAGCGGGACCGGGGAGCTGTTTTTT; CDR3aa: CASRDSGTGELFF
d_gene: -; j_gene: TRBJ2-3; abundance: few; v_gene: TRBV3-1; CDR3nt: TGTGCCAGCAGCCAGGCCCTGCGGGATACGCAGTATTTT; CDR3aa: CASSQALRDTQYF
d_gene: TRBD1; j_gene: TRBJ2-3; abundance: many; v_gene: TRBV5-4; CDR3nt: TGTGCCAGCGGCCGGGACAGGAGTACAGATACGCAGTATTTT; CDR3aa: CASGRDRSTDTQYF
d_gene: -; j_gene: TRBJ1-5; abundance: many; v_gene: TRBV20-1; CDR3nt: TGCAGTGCGGCCTTCAAGGGTTCCCTCTTACCCCAGCATTTT; CDR3aa: CSAAFKGSLLPQHF
d_gene: TRBD1; j_gene: TRBJ2-7; abundance: few; v_gene: TRBV29-1; CDR3nt: TGCAGCGTTGTGGGACAGGGAACTTACGAGCAGTACTTC; CDR3aa: CSVVGQGTYEQYF
d_gene: TRBD2; j_gene: TRBJ2-7; abundance: -; v_gene: TRBV10-3; CDR3nt: TGTGCCATCAGTGAGTTAGGGACTAGCGGGAGGCCCCTCGAGCAGTACTTC; CDR3aa: CAISELGTSGRPLEQYF
d_gene: -; j_gene: TRBJ2-1; abundance: few; v_gene: TRBV5-6; CDR3nt: TGTGCCAGCAGCGCGGTAGGCCAGGGGAACTACAATGAGCAGTTCTTC; CDR3aa: CASSAVGQGNYNEQFF
d_gene: TRBD1; j_gene: TRBJ2-7; abundance: few; v_gene: TRBV4-2; CDR3nt: TGTGCCAGCACAATCGGGACAGGGGAAGCCTACGAGCAGTACTTC; CDR3aa: CASTIGTGEAYEQYF
d_gene: -; j_gene: TRBJ1-3; abundance: -; v_gene: TRBV10-1; CDR3nt: TGCGCCAGCAGTGACCCTACCGGGACGGACTCTGGAAACACCATATATTTT; CDR3aa: CASSDPTGTDSGNTIYF
d_gene: TRBD1; j_gene: TRBJ1-1; abundance: many; v_gene: TRBV30; CDR3nt: TGTGCCTCGAACCCCGGGGGGACAGGGGACCCCACTGAAGCTTTCTTT; CDR3aa: CASNPGGTGDPTEAFF
d_gene: TRBD1; j_gene: TRBJ1-5; abundance: few; v_gene: TRBV6-2/TRBV6-3; CDR3nt: TGTGCCAGCGGTGGACAGGGATATCACAATCAGCCCCAGCATTTT; CDR3aa: CASGGQGYHNQPQHF
d_gene: -; j_gene: TRBJ2-3; abundance: -; v_gene: TRBV6-5; CDR3nt: TGTGCCAGCAGTTACGGCGCTCAAGATACGCAGTATTTT; CDR3aa: CASSYGAQDTQYF
d_gene: -; j_gene: TRBJ2-5; abundance: -; v_gene: TRBV6-2/TRBV6-3; CDR3nt: TGTGCCAGCAGCTATACTTCAGGGGAAGAGACCCAGTACTTC; CDR3aa: CASSYTSGEETQYF
d_gene: TRBD2; j_gene: TRBJ2-2; abundance: few; v_gene: TRBV30; CDR3nt: TGTGCCTGGAGAAGGCGACTAGCGGGAGTGGTCGGGGAGCTGTTTTTT; CDR3aa: CAWRRRLAGVVGELFF
d_gene: -; j_gene: TRBJ1-2; abundance: many; v_gene: TRBV19; CDR3nt: TGTGCCAGTAGTATACGGCGCGCCTATGGCTATGGCTACACCTTC; CDR3aa: CASSIRRAYGYGYTF
d_gene: TRBD2; j_gene: TRBJ2-7; abundance: many; v_gene: TRBV12-3/TRBV12-4; CDR3nt: TGTGCCAGCAGTTTATCGACTAGCGGTCGGTACTTC; CDR3aa: CASSLSTSGRYF
d_gene: TRBD1; j_gene: TRBJ2-1; abundance: -; v_gene: TRBV11-2; CDR3nt: TGTGCCAGCAGCTCCTGCAGGGGGCAGGACTACAATGAGCAGTTCTTC; CDR3aa: CASSSCRGQDYNEQFF
d_gene: -; j_gene: TRBJ1-3; abundance: few; v_gene: TRBV30; CDR3nt: TGTGCCTGGAGTCCTGGGGGGACTGGAAACACCATATATTTT; CDR3aa: CAWSPGGTGNTIYF
d_gene: -; j_gene: TRBJ1-2; abundance: -; v_gene: TRBV5-1; CDR3nt: TGCGCCAGCAGCCCAGGACAGAGGAACTATGGCTACACCTTC; CDR3aa: CASSPGQRNYGYTF
d_gene: -; j_gene: TRBJ1-6; abundance: -; v_gene: TRBV20-1; CDR3nt: TGCAGTGCTAGTAGTCGGATGAATTCACCCCTCCACTTT; CDR3aa: CSASSRMNSPLHF
d_gene: -; j_gene: TRBJ2-3; abundance: many; v_gene: TRBV5-5; CDR3nt: TGTGCCAGCAGCGCCCGGGACTCCTACTACACAGATACGCAGTATTTT; CDR3aa: CASSARDSYYTDTQYF
d_gene: -; j_gene: TRBJ2-3; abundance: few; v_gene: TRBV12-5; CDR3nt: TGTGCTAGTGGTTTGACTAGCAGCACAGATACGCAGTATTTT; CDR3aa: CASGLTSSTDTQYF
d_gene: TRBD2; j_gene: TRBJ2-2; abundance: many; v_gene: TRBV18; CDR3nt: TGTGCCAGCTCACCACGTTCGGGAGGCGCCGGGGAGCTGTTTTTT; CDR3aa: CASSPRSGGAGELFF
d_gene: -; j_gene: TRBJ2-6; abundance: -; v_gene: TRBV10-3; CDR3nt: TGTGCCTCAGGGACGGCCTCTGGGGCCAACGTCCTGACTTTC; CDR3aa: CASGTASGANVLTF
d_gene: -; j_gene: TRBJ2-7; abundance: -; v_gene: TRBV20-1; CDR3nt: TGCAGTGCTAGGGTAGCAGGCAGGAATTCCTACGAGCAGTACTTC; CDR3aa: CSARVAGRNSYEQYF
d_gene: -; j_gene: TRBJ1-2; abundance: -; v_gene: TRBV6-1; CDR3nt: TGTGCCAGCAGTGAAGCGTGGGGCGTGTCAGGCTATGGCTACACCTTC; CDR3aa: CASSEAWGVSGYGYTF
d_gene: -; j_gene: TRBJ2-1; abundance: many; v_gene: TRBV6-1; CDR3nt: TGTGCCAGCAGTGACCGGGGCAGGGGGACTTACTTC; CDR3aa: CASSDRGRGTYF
d_gene: TRBD1; j_gene: TRBJ1-2; abundance: -; v_gene: TRBV28; CDR3nt: TGTGCCACGGGACAGAAAACACATGGCTACACCTTC; CDR3aa: CATGQKTHGYTF
d_gene: TRBD2; j_gene: TRBJ2-1; abundance: -; v_gene: TRBV7-2; CDR3nt: TGTGCCAGCAGCTTCGCGGGAGGGTCGCTAAATGAGCAGTTCTTC; CDR3aa: CASSFAGGSLNEQFF
d_gene: -; j_gene: TRBJ1-1; abundance: -; v_gene: TRBV21-1; CDR3nt: TGTGCCAGTAGCAGGGTCAGGGGCACTGAAGCTTTCTTT; CDR3aa: CASSRVRGTEAFF
d_gene: -; j_gene: TRBJ1-5; abundance: many; v_gene: TRBV5-5; CDR3nt: TGTGCCAGCAGCCGGGACGAGAGGCAGCCCCAGCATTTT; CDR3aa: CASSRDERQPQHF
d_gene: -; j_gene: TRBJ1-2; abundance: many; v_gene: TRBV19; CDR3nt: TGTGCCAGTAGTATTTGGGCAAGGATACAGGGCAGCTATGGCTACACCTTC; CDR3aa: CASSIWARIQGSYGYTF
d_gene: TRBD2; j_gene: TRBJ2-3; abundance: few; v_gene: TRBV20-1; CDR3nt: TGCAGTGCTAGAGATAGTGGGACTAGCGGAGGCACAGATACGCAGTATTTT; CDR3aa: CSARDSGTSGGTDTQYF
d_gene: TRBD2; j_gene: TRBJ2-1; abundance: -; v_gene: TRBV20-1; CDR3nt: TGCAGTGCTAGGGCGGCGGGAGGCACCAGGAATGAGCAGTTCTTC; CDR3aa: CSARAAGGTRNEQFF